This T cell receptor (beta chain) appears in the sequencing data of a study of shared clonotypes between healthy human individuals (dated by TCRdb to 2019 to 2021). General notes on the study: The cohort included three men and two women between 18 and 49 years of age. For each donor, CD4 naive and CD4 memory were each run on three plates, CD8 naive on two plates, and CD8 memory on one plate. Blood TCR repertoires of a handful of healthy adults were deeply sequenced to estimate repertoire size and the extent of clonotype sharing between individuals. Libraries were prepared and TCR repertoires were sequenced by different laboratories using diverse techniques, in order to increase sequencing depth and limit assay-specific biases. Per donor, leukapheresis produced somewhere between about 0.94 and 8.9 billion PBMCs.

Summary of the overall study and its limitations: Because the study included a small number of donors, the genetic and exposure-history diversity represented was limited. When four donors were compared, the shared fraction of clonotypes was around 5.1% for naive CD4, more than 3% for naive CD8, 2% to 2.5% for memory CD4, and roughly 0.4% for memory CD8. Pairwise subsampling led to the expectation that sequencing depth would affect the degree of clonotype sharing among donors. Sampling was restricted to blood, and TCR repertoires in tissues likely differ from the TCR repertoires found in blood. Incomplete sequencing was indicated by rarefaction of sorted-subset datasets, despite the large sequencing depth. Compared with non-shared clonotypes, the clonotypes found in all four sorted-subset donors had higher generation probabilities. Estimated clonotype richness was generally larger for naive than for memory subsets.

Using the deep immunoSEQ assay, multiplex PCR amplified TCR CDR3 regions from genomic DNA. Extracted genomic DNA from each cell subset was spread evenly across all wells of several immunoSEQ 96-well plates, with each plate serving as a replicate. For sorted subsets, around 200 ng genomic DNA, equal to about 30,000 T cell genomes, was loaded into each replicate PCR. The purified libraries were quantified using a Qubit 3.0 fluorometer, sized with a Bioanalyzer 2100, and then quantified again using the KAPA Library Quantification kit. A separate single-read 150-cycle Illumina NextSeq 550 flow cell was used to sequence each immunoSEQ 96-well plate. In the authors' own workflow: Because the immunoSEQ output held only junctional sequences and lacked quality scores, the filtering could not match the filtering applied to full-length reads. Sequences were annotated with PyIR, a Python wrapper for IgBLAST v1.9, and V/J genes and CDR3 were assigned using IMGT germline references. Reads with weak V/J assignments (E-value above 1e-6), missing CDR3, stop codons, out-of-frame junctions, or ambiguous translated residues were removed. A V3J clonotype was defined by an identical inferred V gene, J gene, and CDR3 amino acid sequence. The percentage overlap between two repertoires was calculated by dividing the number of shared unique clonotypes by the size of the smaller repertoire. Three approaches were used to assess repertoire richness: RTK rarefaction, the Chao1 estimator, and Recon v2.1 estimates of unobserved clonotypes. Generation probabilities for all TCRbeta clonotypes obtained by the gDNA method from several donors were computed using OLGA. Held by TCRdb, this immuneACCESS table contains in-frame sequences only and omits some clones. Under half of the omission traces to an unresolved V gene where checked; the cause of the rest is unknown. V and J calls and clone size are those listed in that table; D and trimming were worked out from the DNA. The sample table records some 2,000,000 clones; about 95% of these occur just once. 0.85% to 1.2% of the sample is held by the ten biggest clonotypes.

The germline V gene supplies CDR1 MNHEY and CDR2 SVGAGI. V and J lose 3 bases and 1 base, and a span of 9 bases separates them. Counted from cysteine to phenylalanine, this CDR3 has 14 amino acids. The DNA shown is the 42-base CDR3, in frame from base 1. A remark on this clone: Its binding antigen is unknown. No much larger clone exists at a distance of one base, and base qualities are not known. The sample holds other DNA sequences that translate to the same CDR3.

For the CD8 naive samples, CD45RO-negative cells were positively selected for CCR7, yielding a CD45RA+CCR7+ population from which TemRA cells were excluded. Healthy HIV-negative adults with no recently reported acute infections or vaccinations were included as donors. All donors were Caucasian adults living in Nashville, Tennessee, USA. After blood collection by leukapheresis, PBMCs were isolated using Ficoll-Histopaque density gradient centrifugation and then cryopreserved in the vapor phase of liquid nitrogen. Analytical flow cytometry was used to check the purity and quantity of every magnetically sorted T cell population. Genomic DNA was isolated from every sorted fraction and measured by UV absorbance on a Nanodrop 2000c.

Specimen: naive CD8+ T cells sorted from blood. In light of the paper, this sample's cell subset or site label describes: CD45RA+CCR7+. Recombination linked TRBV6-5 to TRBJ1-1, with the D gene call left open. This clonotype originated in a man between 18 and 29 years old in good health. The bases are TGTGCCAGCAGTTATCGGTGGGGGAACACTGAAGCTTTCTTT. This translates into CASSYRWGNTEAFF.